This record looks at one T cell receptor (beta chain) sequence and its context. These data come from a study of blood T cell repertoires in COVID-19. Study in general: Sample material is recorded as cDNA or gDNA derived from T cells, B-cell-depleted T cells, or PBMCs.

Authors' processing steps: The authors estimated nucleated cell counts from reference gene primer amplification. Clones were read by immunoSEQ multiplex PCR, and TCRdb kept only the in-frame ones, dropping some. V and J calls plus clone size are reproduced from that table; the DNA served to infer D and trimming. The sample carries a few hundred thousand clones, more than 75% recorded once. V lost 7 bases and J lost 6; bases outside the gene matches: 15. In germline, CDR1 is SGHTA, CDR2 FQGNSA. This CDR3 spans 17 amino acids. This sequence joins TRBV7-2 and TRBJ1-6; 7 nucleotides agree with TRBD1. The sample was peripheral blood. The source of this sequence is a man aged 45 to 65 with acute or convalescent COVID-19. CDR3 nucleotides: TGTGCCAGCACATCCAATAGGGGGCGGCAAGGTAATTCACCCCTCCACTTT. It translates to CASTSNRGRQGNSPLHF.